The rows below give T cell receptor beta chains drawn from one sample of a study of T cells in Graves' hyperthyroidism and ophthalmopathy. TCRdb called the multiplex PCR reads again in MiXCR, with one record for every CDR3 protein. This table has 300,000 to 400,000 distinct CDR3 sequences, approximately 13% appearing once. Sequenced material: blood. These receptors came from a woman younger than 35 with Graves' hyperthyroidism. CDR3s include the opening cysteine and the closing phenylalanine or tryptophan. The D gene is left open where the match is weak. Rows give clone size only sometimes, using once, few, many, or a class for an expanded clone.

J: TRBJ2-4
D: .
V: TRBV5-8
size: few
DNA: TGTGCCAGCAGCTTGGCCGCAGGGGGGGGAGCCAAAAACATTCAGTACTTC
CDR3: CASSLAAGGGAKNIQYF

J: TRBJ2-3
D: TRBD2
V: TRBV19
size: few
DNA: TGTGCCAGTACGAATAGCGGGGGTGCAGATACGCAGTATTTT
CDR3: CASTNSGGADTQYF

J: TRBJ1-1
D: .
V: TRBV20-1
size: few
DNA: TGCAGTGTTAGCAGGGTCGACGCTGAAGCTTTCTTT
CDR3: CSVSRVDAEAFF

J: TRBJ1-2
D: .
V: TRBV2
size: many
DNA: TGTGCCAGCAGAAGAGACAGGAACTCGTATGGCTACACCTTC
CDR3: CASRRDRNSYGYTF

J: TRBJ1-5
D: .
V: TRBV7-2
size: .
DNA: TGTGCCAGCAGCTTAGATACAGGGAGAATTAATCAGCCCCAGCATTTT
CDR3: CASSLDTGRINQPQHF

J: TRBJ1-6
D: .
V: TRBV12-3/TRBV12-4
size: once
DNA: TGTGCCAGTCGGGAGGGGCAGAATAATTCACCCCTCCACTTT
CDR3: CASREGQNNSPLHF

J: TRBJ2-7
D: .
V: TRBV30
size: .
DNA: TGTGCCTGGATTAGGTCTTACGAGCAGTACTTC
CDR3: CAWIRSYEQYF

J: TRBJ2-3
D: .
V: TRBV4-3
size: many
DNA: TGCGCCAGCAGCCAAGCCAGCCGCACAGATACGCAGTATTTT
CDR3: CASSQASRTDTQYF

J: TRBJ2-3
D: .
V: TRBV5-1
size: many
DNA: TGCGCCAGCAGCTTACTTATTAGCACAGATACGCAGTATTTT
CDR3: CASSLLISTDTQYF

J: TRBJ2-4
D: .
V: TRBV3-1
size: many
DNA: TGTGCCAGCAGCCAATTGGGGCTCGGCAAAAACATTCAGTACTTC
CDR3: CASSQLGLGKNIQYF

J: TRBJ1-1
D: TRBD1
V: TRBV12-3/TRBV12-4
size: many
DNA: TGTGCCAGCAGTTTAAACAGGGGGATTACTGAAGCTTTCTTT
CDR3: CASSLNRGITEAFF

J: TRBJ1-5
D: .
V: TRBV5-1
size: many
DNA: TGCGCCAGCAGCCCCGGCCAGGGAAGTCAGCCCCAGCATTTT
CDR3: CASSPGQGSQPQHF

J: TRBJ2-4
D: TRBD2
V: TRBV20-1
size: few
DNA: TGCAGTGGGACTAGCGGGTTTCCCCCGGGGGCCAAAAACATTCAGTACTTC
CDR3: CSGTSGFPPGAKNIQYF

J: TRBJ2-1
D: TRBD2
V: TRBV19
size: few
DNA: TGTGCCAGTAGTAGGCTAGCGGGAGGGAACAATGAGCAGTTCTTC
CDR3: CASSRLAGGNNEQFF

J: TRBJ2-5
D: .
V: TRBV6-5
size: many
DNA: TGTGCCAGCAGTTACTCGGGACAAATTCAAGAGACCCAGTACTTC
CDR3: CASSYSGQIQETQYF

J: TRBJ1-2
D: .
V: TRBV7-8
size: few
DNA: TGTGCCAGCAGCACGGTCACAGGGCTCCATGGCTACACCTTC
CDR3: CASSTVTGLHGYTF

J: TRBJ2-2
D: .
V: TRBV11-2
size: many
DNA: TGTGCCAGCAGCTTAGAGGCGGACCCGAACACCGGGGAGCTGTTTTTT
CDR3: CASSLEADPNTGELFF

J: TRBJ2-1
D: .
V: TRBV30
size: many
DNA: TGTGCCTGGAGGACCCCAGGGGCGGGCTTGTGGAATGAGCAGTTCTTC
CDR3: CAWRTPGAGLWNEQFF

J: TRBJ1-2
D: .
V: TRBV30
size: once
DNA: TGTGCCTGGGGGCTCGCGGGCTATGGCTACACCTTC
CDR3: CAWGLAGYGYTF

J: TRBJ1-2
D: .
V: TRBV6-1
size: many
DNA: TGTGCCAGCAGCCCGGGATCGGGGATGGGCGGCTACACCTTC
CDR3: CASSPGSGMGGYTF

J: TRBJ2-7
D: TRBD1
V: TRBV20-1
size: many
DNA: TGCAGTGCTAAGGACAGGGTGGGAGGAGCCCCCTACGAGCAGTACTTC
CDR3: CSAKDRVGGAPYEQYF

J: TRBJ2-5
D: .
V: TRBV5-1
size: .
DNA: TGCGCCAGCAGCTTACTGTACCGGGGTGGCCAAGAGACCCAGTACTTC
CDR3: CASSLLYRGGQETQYF

J: TRBJ1-2
D: .
V: TRBV4-3
size: .
DNA: TGCGCCAGCAGCCCCCACGCTAACTATGGCTACACCTTC
CDR3: CASSPHANYGYTF

J: TRBJ1-1
D: TRBD1
V: TRBV3-1
size: many
DNA: TGTGCCAGCAGCCAGCGGGACAGGGTCTCCTTCTTT
CDR3: CASSQRDRVSFF

J: TRBJ2-2
D: .
V: TRBV5-5
size: many
DNA: TGTGCCAGCAGCTCGACCGGGACGTTGACCGGGGAGCTGTTTTTT
CDR3: CASSSTGTLTGELFF